The 2 T cell receptor beta chains below were found in one sample sequenced in a study of blood T cells in healthy people across ages. Then a second PCR, running about 7 to 11 cycles, was carried out with a sample-barcoded 5' primer and a J-beta primer mix. Using its own MiXCR run on the 5' RACE reads, TCRdb lists one record per CDR3 protein. The sample has roughly 1,300,000 distinct CDR3 sequences, approximately 60% seen once. What was sequenced was blood. The receptors come from a man aged 18 to 30 in good health.

V and J are TRBV20-1 and TRBJ2-4; D remains unclear. V was shortened by 0 bases and J by 13 bases, with 13 bases between the two germline ends. This CDR3 has 12 amino acids. Germline V CDR1 and CDR2: DFQATT, SNEGSKA (reference sequence). For the CDR3, the DNA is TGCAGTGCTAGAGATTTTTTGGGCGTACAGTACTTC. This translates into CSARDFLGVQYF.

Only one count was recorded for this clonotype. The chain combines TRBV20-1 with TRBJ2-1; 7 bases line up with TRBD2. Looked up from germline, CDR1 is DFQATT and CDR2 is SNEGSKA (reference sequence). This CDR3 spans 17 amino acids. The V segment lost 0 bases and the J segment 0 bases; nucleotides outside the gene matches: 8. The DNA for the CDR3 is TGCAGTGCTAGAGAGGGCGGGAGACCGAGCTCCTACAATGAGCAGTTCTTC. It specifies CSAREGGRPSSYNEQFF.